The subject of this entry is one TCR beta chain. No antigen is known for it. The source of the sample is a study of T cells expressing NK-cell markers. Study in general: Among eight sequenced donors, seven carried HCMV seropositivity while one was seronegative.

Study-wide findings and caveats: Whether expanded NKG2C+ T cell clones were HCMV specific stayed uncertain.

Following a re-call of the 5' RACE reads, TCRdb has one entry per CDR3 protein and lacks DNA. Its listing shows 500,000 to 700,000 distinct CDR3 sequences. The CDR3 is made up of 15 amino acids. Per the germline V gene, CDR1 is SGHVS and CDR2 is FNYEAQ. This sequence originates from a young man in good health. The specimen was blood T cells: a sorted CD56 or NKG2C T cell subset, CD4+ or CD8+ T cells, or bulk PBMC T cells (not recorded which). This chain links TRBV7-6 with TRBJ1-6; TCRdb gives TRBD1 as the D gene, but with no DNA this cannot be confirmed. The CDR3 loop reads CASSLEGNYNSPLHF.